This T cell receptor beta chain was sequenced for a study of graft-versus-host responses after intestinal transplantation. Study overall: Grafts were multivisceral, liver-intestinal, or isolated intestinal. Following induction with anti-thymocyte globulin, all recipients were given tacrolimus and steroids for around three years.

Produced via immunoSEQ multiplex PCR; TCRdb's table is partial and in-frame only. This repertoire shows just over 20,000 clones, 85% to 95% found once; its top ten account for approximately 41%. As concerns this clone: Its antigen is currently unknown.

Overall study results and limits: Early declines in HvG clones that occurred post-transplant were associated with peak circulating GvH clone levels. GvH clones turned up in recipient marrow; some had shown up first in ileum or blood.

The CDR3 extends over 17 amino acids. V dropped 4 bases and J dropped 2 bases, with 19 bases sitting between them. From germline, CDR1 is SGHTA and CDR2 FQGTGA. Sequenced material: PBMCs, taken about 9 months after intestinal transplant. The sequence came from a human patient who received an intestinal transplant, so some T cells may come from the graft donor. The chain joins TRBV7-3 to TRBJ2-3; D may be TRBD2 (6 bases). CDR3 DNA: TGTGCCAGCAGCTCAAATAGGGACTCTTCTATCACAGATACGCAGTATTTT. It specifies CASSSNRDSSITDTQYF.